The 32 T cell receptor beta chains below come from one sample, sequenced in a study of cytomegalovirus exposure and HLA in healthy donors. The study ran its PCR with 60 Vbeta and 13 Jbeta primers. Data came from immunoSEQ multiplex PCR; TCRdb stores just in-frame clones and leaves some out. This table has 95,000 to 110,000 clones, 65% to 85% appearing once. The material sequenced was PBMCs. The receptors shown here come from a man aged 18 to 30 in good health and CMV-seronegative.

This clone was recorded once. V gene TRBV6-6 combines with J gene TRBJ2-1; perhaps TRBD1 as D (5 bases). The CDR3 sequence is 15 residues long. Germline CDR1 MNHNY, CDR2 SVGAGI (reference sequence). Trimming removed 3 bases at V and 7 bases at J, with 16 bases between. CDR3: CASSYGGKKGNEQFF. DNA for the CDR3: TGTGCCAGCAGTTATGGTGGAAAGAAGGGGAATGAGCAGTTCTTC.

The V call is TRBV28, the J call TRBJ2-3; a weak D match, TRBD1 (5 bases). The V end lost 3 bases, the J end lost 4 bases, and 14 bases lay between the germline ends. There are 15 residues in the CDR3. In germline, CDR1 is MDHEN, CDR2 SYDVKM. This CDR3 reads CASSFGQGQSDTQYF. The CDR3, as DNA: TGTGCCAGCAGTTTTGGGCAGGGTCAGTCAGATACGCAGTATTTT.

The V gene is TRBV7-2, the J gene TRBJ2-2, with D tentatively TRBD1 (6 bases). CDR1 is SGHTA and CDR2 is FQGNSA in the germline V gene. This CDR3 has 15 residues. Trimming stripped 2 bases from V and 6 bases from J, with 13 bases between. The CDR3 region has the DNA TGTGCCAGCAGCTTACTCAGGGGAGAATCCGGGGAGCTGTTTTTT. Protein: CASSLLRGESGELFF.

The genes are TRBV6-5 and TRBJ2-2; D is possibly TRBD2 (6 bases). The CDR3 runs to 15 residues. Per germline, CDR1 MNHEY and CDR2 SVGAGI. The V and J ends lost 4 bases and 6 bases respectively, with 15 bases between them. CDR3 nucleotide sequence: TGTGCCAGCAGTTCTCTCTTAAGCGGGCCCGGGGAGCTGTTTTTT. Translated: CASSSLLSGPGELFF.

The gene calls are TRBV7-3 and TRBJ2-5; D not certain. Looked up from germline, CDR1 is SGHTA and CDR2 is FQGTGA. Between the trimmed V and J ends, which lost 2 bases and 1 base, there was a span of 5 bases. CDR3 size: 13 residues. The CDR3 DNA follows: TGTGCCAGCAGCTTAGTCAGCCAAGAGACCCAGTACTTC. This gives the protein CASSLVSQETQYF.

This clone was detected once. V and J are TRBV7-9 and TRBJ2-1, with TRBD1 identical over 7 bases. Germline lookup yields CDR1 SEHNR and CDR2 FQNEAQ (reference sequence). This CDR3 is built from 13 residues. The trim removed 3 bases at V and 13 bases at J, leaving 9 bases unmatched. CDR3 sequence (DNA): TGTGCCAGCAGCTTCCAACCGACAGGGCCTCAGTTCTTC. As protein: CASSFQPTGPQFF.

The table lists this clone with a few counts. Other DNA sequences of this sample code for an identical CDR3. The chain links TRBV7-3 to TRBJ1-1; D call uncertain. V was clipped by 2 bases and J by 1 base, with 5 bases between them. Germline-derived CDR1 and CDR2 are SGHTA and FQGTGA. The CDR3 contains 13 residues. The CDR3 here is CASSLSRNTEAFF. The CDR3 DNA follows: TGTGCCAGCAGCTTATCCAGGAACACTGAAGCTTTCTTT.

V usage is TRBV6-6 and J usage is TRBJ1-1, with 11 bases that match TRBD1. Germline CDR1 reads MNHNY; CDR2 reads SVGAGI (reference sequence). This CDR3 contains 16 residues. Losses at the gene ends were 5 bases for V and 3 bases for J; bases not matched to a gene: 8. This CDR3 is CASSLGQGAWDTEAFF. Here the CDR3 DNA reads TGTGCCAGCAGTCTCGGACAGGGGGCTTGGGACACTGAAGCTTTCTTT.

V and J are TRBV7-8 and TRBJ2-7; maybe TRBD1 (5 bases). This CDR3 region has 13 residues. Germline CDR1 is SGHVS and CDR2 is FQNEAQ. V was shortened by 2 bases and J by 5 bases, with 10 bases between the two germline ends. The CDR3 is CASSLSPGNEQYF. In DNA, the CDR3 is TGTGCCAGCAGCTTATCACCAGGGAACGAGCAGTACTTC.

The chain has TRBV6-5 and TRBJ2-7; 8 nucleotides agree with TRBD1. Germline assignment: CDR1 MNHEY and CDR2 SVGAGI. This CDR3 contains 14 residues. Trimming took 7 bases from V and 0 from J; bases not matched to a gene: 5. The CDR3 reads CASTRTGTSYEQYF. CDR3 DNA: TGTGCCAGCACCCGGACAGGGACCTCCTACGAGCAGTACTTC.

This clone was picked up a small number of times. The chain employs TRBV2 and TRBJ1-4; 7 bases are shared with TRBD1. V shed 5 bases, J shed 8 bases, and the junction held 5 bases outside the gene matches. The CDR3 is 13 amino acids. Germline V gene lookup returns CDR1 SNHLY and CDR2 FYNNEI. CDR3 region: CASSTGEREKLFF. In DNA, the CDR3 is TGTGCCAGCAGTACAGGGGAGAGGGAAAAACTGTTTTTT.

The table lists this clone with a few counts. The V and J genes are TRBV14 and TRBJ1-1; possibly TRBD1 for D (6 bases). The germline V gene encodes CDR1 SGHDN and CDR2 FVKESK. The V end was cut by 4 bases, the J end by 4 bases, with 16 bases between. The CDR3 contains 15 residues. The CDR3 loop reads CASSPRQVCCTEAFF. The CDR3 bases are TGTGCCAGCAGCCCGCGACAGGTCTGTTGCACTGAAGCTTTCTTT.

This clone was counted only a few times. The rearrangement uses TRBV25-1 and TRBJ1-1; maybe TRBD1 (6 bases). The CDR3 is made up of 15 amino acids. The V and J ends lost 1 base and 4 bases respectively, with 13 bases between them. From germline, CDR1 is MGHDK and CDR2 SYGVNS. CDR3 DNA sequence: TGTGCCAGCAGTGAATCTCAGGGGTTGGGCACTGAAGCTTTCTTT. Translated: CASSESQGLGTEAFF.

The chain combines TRBV5-1 with TRBJ1-6; TRBD1 is a possible D gene (5 bases). V was cut by 4 bases and J by 15 bases, with 26 bases left in between. The length of the CDR3 is 16 residues. In germline, CDR1 is SGHRS, CDR2 YFSETQ. In DNA form, the CDR3 reads TGCGCCAGCAGCCTGGACTTGGACTTACGGGGGTCGGACCTCCACTTT. Translated, it gives CASSLDLDLRGSDLHF.

The CDR3 coding sequence is TGCAGCGTTGAAGGGCGACTCAACCCTGAAGCTTTCTTT. The encoded protein is CSVEGRLNPEAFF. This chain uses TRBV29-1 with TRBJ1-1; D is uncertain. The CDR3 totals 13 residues. V shed 1 base and J shed 6 bases, with 12 bases lying between them. From germline, CDR1 is SQVTM and CDR2 ANQGSEA.

The rearrangement links TRBV7-2 to TRBJ1-1, with D possibly matching TRBD1 (6 bases). Trimming left V 6 bases short and J 4 bases short, with 18 bases between. Germline V gene data show CDR1 as SGHTA and CDR2 as FQGNSA. This CDR3 has 15 amino acids. The DNA for the CDR3 is TGTGCCAGCAGAGTACCCAGGGGTGGGGGCACTGAAGCTTTCTTT. It codes for CASRVPRGGGTEAFF.

The rearrangement links TRBV5-1 to TRBJ1-6, with D unresolved. Trimming shortened V by 1 base and J by 8 bases, and 16 bases separated the two germline ends. The germline V gene has CDR1 SGHRS and CDR2 YFSETQ. The CDR3 is 16 residues long. The CDR3 DNA follows: TGCGCCAGCAGCTTGCGGGGTCAGGACGCCTATTCACCCCTCCACTTT. Amino acids: CASSLRGQDAYSPLHF.

This rearrangement joins TRBV10-3 to TRBJ2-5; a possible D gene is TRBD2 (6 bases). The CDR3 sequence is 13 residues long. Germline CDR1 ENHRY, CDR2 SYGVKD. Trimming took 10 bases from V and 7 from J, leaving 19 bases between them. CDR3 nucleotide sequence: TGTGCCACTCACCGAGTGGACGGGGGGACCCAGTACTTC. Translated, it gives CATHRVDGGTQYF.

The chain employs TRBV6-4 and TRBJ2-1, with 10 bases lining up with TRBD1. V was clipped by 3 bases and J by 8 bases; unmatched bases: 4. CDR1 and CDR2 (germline): MRHNA, SNTAGT. The CDR3 totals 14 residues. Here the CDR3 DNA reads TGTGCCAGCAGTGAAGGACAGGGGGGCGATGAGCAGTTCTTC. This sequence encodes CASSEGQGGDEQFF.

The rearrangement uses TRBV19 and TRBJ1-1; D is perhaps TRBD1 (5 bases). The CDR3 runs to 16 residues. Germline-derived CDR1 and CDR2 are LNHDA and SQIVND (reference sequence). The V end was cut by 3 bases, the J end by 0 bases, with 14 bases between. For the CDR3, the DNA is TGTGCCAGTAGTATCCGAATGACAGAACTGAACACTGAAGCTTTCTTT. This codes for CASSIRMTELNTEAFF. The variable domain in full, with the rest retrieved from reference TRBV19 and TRBJ1-1, is DGGITQSPKYLFRKEGQNVTLSCEQNLNHDAMYWYRQDPGQGLRLIYYSQIVNDFQKGDIAEGYSVSREKKESFPLTVTSAQKNPTAFYLCASSIRMTELNTEAFFGQGTRLTVV.

The chain combines TRBV7-2 with TRBJ1-1; 8 nucleotides align to TRBD1. The germline CDR1 and CDR2 sequences are SGHTA and FQGNSA. The CDR3 length is 15 residues. V was pared by 5 bases and J by 4 bases, with 9 bases of the junction left unmatched. The CDR3 DNA is TGTGCCAGCAGCCCCACAACAGGGGGGCCCACTGAAGCTTTCTTT. Its protein is CASSPTTGGPTEAFF.

The rearrangement links TRBV4-3 to TRBJ2-7; the D gene is possibly TRBD2 (6 bases). The CDR3 contains 14 residues. V lost 4 bases, J lost 2 bases, and 12 bases lay in between. The V gene's germline CDR1 is LGHNA and CDR2 YSLEER. This CDR3 reads CASSLEEGPYEQYF. The CDR3 DNA follows: TGCGCCAGCAGCCTGGAGGAGGGCCCCTACGAGCAGTACTTC.

The CDR3 bases are TGTGCCAGCGTACGGCTAGCGGGGGGCACAGATACGCAGTATTTT. Protein sequence: CASVRLAGGTDTQYF. V usage is TRBV6-6 and J usage is TRBJ2-3, with 10 bases that match TRBD2. CDR1 and CDR2 (germline): MNHNY, SVGAGI (reference sequence). J lost 1 base, V lost 8 bases, and 6 bases had no gene match. This CDR3 region has 15 residues.

This rearrangement joins TRBV27 to TRBJ1-1, with D unclear. There are 16 residues in the CDR3. CDR1 is MNHEY and CDR2 is SMNVEV in the germline V gene (reference sequence). Trimming cost V 5 bases and J 5 bases, with 21 bases left between them. The CDR3 loop is CASSLRGFRIGTEAFF. The CDR3, as DNA: TGTGCCAGCAGTCTCCGGGGTTTCAGAATAGGAACTGAAGCTTTCTTT.

The J gene is TRBJ2-7, the V gene TRBV11-2; D is possibly TRBD1 (7 bases). This CDR3 is 15 amino acids long. With 5 bases removed from V and 2 bases from J, the gap between germline ends came to 16 bases. Germline lookup yields CDR1 SGHAT and CDR2 FQNNGV. The CDR3 sequence: CASSQGGQGAYEQYF. The DNA of the CDR3 is TGTGCCAGCAGCCAGGGGGGTCAGGGTGCCTACGAGCAGTACTTC.

This clone was picked up a small number of times. The chain links TRBV5-5 to TRBJ1-1, with D unclear. Trimming pared 2 bases from V and 1 base from J, leaving 12 bases between. The CDR3 runs 15 residues. Germline CDR1 SGHKS, CDR2 YYEKEE (reference sequence). CDR3 protein: CASSFLGDSNTEAFF. The CDR3 DNA reads TGTGCCAGCAGCTTCCTCGGAGATTCGAACACTGAAGCTTTCTTT.

This clone was found a few times. The gene calls are TRBV6-5 and TRBJ1-5; D remains ambiguous. This CDR3 has 14 residues. Trimming stripped 5 bases from V and 7 bases from J, with 15 bases between. Germline V gene lookup returns CDR1 MNHEY and CDR2 SVGAGI. CDR3 nucleotide sequence: TGTGCCAGCAGTGAACCCGTCACACCACAGCCCCAGCATTTT. Protein sequence: CASSEPVTPQPQHF.

The chain employs TRBV6-4 and TRBJ2-1, with D tentatively TRBD1 (5 bases). Germline-derived CDR1 and CDR2 are MRHNA and SNTAGT. The CDR3 spans 14 residues. Trimming took 3 bases from V and 1 from J, leaving 7 bases between them. The CDR3: CASSEGESYNEQFF. DNA for the CDR3: TGTGCCAGCAGTGAAGGGGAATCCTACAATGAGCAGTTCTTC.

The chain carries TRBV7-8 and TRBJ2-7, with D possibly TRBD2 on 5 matching bases. Trimming pared 0 bases from V and 6 bases from J, leaving 12 bases between. Germline V CDR1 and CDR2: SGHVS, FQNEAQ. CDR3 length: 14 amino acids. The CDR3 reads CASSLAAAGPEQYF. CDR3 DNA sequence: TGTGCCAGCAGCTTAGCAGCGGCAGGCCCCGAGCAGTACTTC. Full variable domain (missing parts from reference TRBV7-8 and TRBJ2-7): GAGVSQSPRYKVAKRGQDVALRCDPISGHVSLFWYQQALGQGPEFLTYFQNEAQLDKSGLPSDRFFAERPEGSVSTLKIQRTQQEDSAVYLCASSLAAAGPEQYFGPGTRLTVT.

The chain couples TRBV28 to TRBJ1-5; TRBD1 might be the D (5 bases). In germline, CDR1 is MDHEN, CDR2 SYDVKM. The CDR3 covers 15 residues. V was clipped by 7 bases and J by 2 bases, with 15 bases between them. The CDR3 is CASNLGGSRNQPQHF. The CDR3 DNA reads as TGTGCCAGCAACTTGGGGGGGTCGCGCAATCAGCCCCAGCATTTT.

This clone has more than one count but fewer than ten. The chain couples TRBV5-4 to TRBJ2-7; TRBD1 matches 9 bases. V was clipped by 1 base and J by 3 bases; unmatched bases: 2. This CDR3 has 14 amino acids. Germline CDR1 is SGHNT and CDR2 is YYREEE (reference sequence). In DNA form, the CDR3 reads TGTGCCAGCAGCTTGAGGGACAGGGACTACGAGCAGTACTTC. Translating gives CASSLRDRDYEQYF.

V gene TRBV5-4 combines with J gene TRBJ2-3; maybe TRBD2 (5 bases). The V and J ends lost 2 bases and 6 bases respectively, with 16 bases between them. The germline gives CDR1 SGHNT, CDR2 YYREEE (reference sequence). The CDR3 has 15 amino acids. The CDR3, as DNA: TGTGCCAGCAGCTTACTAGAACTAGTGTCGGATACGCAGTATTTT. It translates to CASSLLELVSDTQYF.